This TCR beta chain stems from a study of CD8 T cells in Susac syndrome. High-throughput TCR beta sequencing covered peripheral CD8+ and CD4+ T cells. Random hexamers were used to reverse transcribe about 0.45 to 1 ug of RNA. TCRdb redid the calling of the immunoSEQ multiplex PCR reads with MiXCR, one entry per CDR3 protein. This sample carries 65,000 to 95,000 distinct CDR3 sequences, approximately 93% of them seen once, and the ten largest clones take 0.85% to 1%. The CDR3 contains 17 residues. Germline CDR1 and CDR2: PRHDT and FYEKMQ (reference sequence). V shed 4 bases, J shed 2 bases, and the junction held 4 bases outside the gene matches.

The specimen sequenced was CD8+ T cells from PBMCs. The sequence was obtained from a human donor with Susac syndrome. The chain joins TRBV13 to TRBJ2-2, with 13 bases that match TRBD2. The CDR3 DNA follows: TGTGCCAGCAGCTACTGGACTAGCGGGAGAAACACCGGGGAGCTGTTTTTT. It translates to CASSYWTSGRNTGELFF.